The 6 T cell receptor beta chains reported below all come from one sample, sequenced in a study of T cell responses to AZD1222 COVID-19 vaccine (dated by TCRdb to the early 2020s). The library was built by means of the immunoSEQ multiplex PCR assay. Here the immuneACCESS table is served through TCRdb, limited to in-frame sequences with V and J called. Missing clones are a known gap in these copies; in checked studies unresolved V genes cover under half, and the rest lacks a known reason. The sample table shows some 100,000 clones, and about 90% are seen once. The top ten clones comprise roughly 7% of the sample. Taken with the paper, the label for time point translates to: baseline before first vaccination. The sequencing here drew on peripheral blood, taken on day 0 of AZD1222 vaccination. Receptors originate from an adult in good health.

The chain combines TRBV11-3 with TRBJ1-1; D unresolved. The CDR3 sequence is 12 residues long. CDR1 is SGHNT and CDR2 is YENEEA in the germline V gene. Deletions cut 3 bases from V and 3 bases from J, with 5 bases between. CDR3 DNA: TGTGCCAGCAGCTTTGGGGACACTGAAGCTTTCTTT. This translates into CASSFGDTEAFF.

The chain links TRBV23-1 to TRBJ2-7, with a weak D call TRBD1 (5 bases). TRBV23-1 belongs to the ORF category, with a function that is uncertain. Trimming stripped 0 bases from V and 4 bases from J, with 13 bases between. This CDR3 region has 15 residues. This CDR3 is CASSQSEAGRYEQYF. The DNA for the CDR3 is TGCGCCAGCAGTCAATCAGAGGCAGGGCGTTACGAGCAGTACTTC.

This chain joins TRBV2 and TRBJ1-5, with TRBD1 matching over 7 bases. V lost 8 bases to trimming and J lost 4 bases; unmatched junction nucleotides: 5. Germline V gene data show CDR1 as SNHLY and CDR2 as FYNNEI. The CDR3 is 13 amino acids. CDR3 DNA: TGTGCCAGCGACCGGGACAGAAATCAGCCCCAGCATTTT. Residues: CASDRDRNQPQHF.

The chain couples TRBV24-1 to TRBJ2-7; tentatively, D is TRBD1 (9 bases). The CDR3 runs 14 residues. Germline V CDR1 and CDR2: KGHDR, SFDVKD. The germline V and J ends were trimmed by 9 bases and 2 bases, with 16 bases remaining between them. CDR3 amino acids: CATGRGDRAYEQYF. DNA for the CDR3: TGTGCCACCGGGCGGGGGGACAGGGCCTACGAGCAGTACTTC.

The chain carries TRBV27 and TRBJ2-7; the match to TRBD1 covers 8 bases. The germline gives CDR1 MNHEY, CDR2 SMNVEV (reference sequence). The J segment lost 6 bases and the V segment lost 5 bases, leaving 9 bases of the junction unmatched. The CDR3 has 14 residues. The chain's CDR3 is CASSLQGGLGEQYF. CDR3 nucleotide sequence: TGTGCCAGCAGTCTACAGGGGGGACTGGGCGAGCAGTACTTC.

This clone was observed a single time. The gene calls are TRBV7-9 and TRBJ1-6, with a weak D call TRBD1 (6 bases). Trimming cost V 5 bases and J 8 bases, with 13 bases left between them. Germline V CDR1 and CDR2: SEHNR, FQNEAQ (reference sequence). The CDR3 totals 14 residues. CDR3 nucleotides: TGTGCCAGCAGCCTAGGGGGTCTCTATTCACCCCTCCACTTT. Amino acids: CASSLGGLYSPLHF.